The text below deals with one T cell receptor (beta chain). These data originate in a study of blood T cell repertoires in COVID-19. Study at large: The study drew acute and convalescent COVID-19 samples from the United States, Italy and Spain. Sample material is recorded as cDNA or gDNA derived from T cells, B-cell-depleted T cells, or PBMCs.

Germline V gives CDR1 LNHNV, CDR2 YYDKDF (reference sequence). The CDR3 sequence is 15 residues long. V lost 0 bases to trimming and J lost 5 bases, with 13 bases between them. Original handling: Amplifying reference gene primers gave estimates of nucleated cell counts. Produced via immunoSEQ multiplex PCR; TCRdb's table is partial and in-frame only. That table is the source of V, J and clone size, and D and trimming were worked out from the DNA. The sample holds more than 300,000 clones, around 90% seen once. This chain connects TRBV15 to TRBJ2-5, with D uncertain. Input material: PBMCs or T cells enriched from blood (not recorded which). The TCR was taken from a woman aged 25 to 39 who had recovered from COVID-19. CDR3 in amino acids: CATSRDKTNRETQYF. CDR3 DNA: TGTGCCACCAGCAGAGATAAGACAAATAGGGAGACCCAGTACTTC.